The clone carrying this TCR beta chain was picked up a small number of times. The antigen is not known. The entirety of the isolated RNA underwent reverse transcription, so expressed TCRB transcripts were sequenced. Profiled with immunoSEQ multiplex PCR; TCRdb holds only in-frame clones, not every one. Here the sample spans approximately 270,000 clones, roughly 13% being singletons. This entry comes from a study of beta chain features in type 1 diabetes. Germline V CDR1 and CDR2: MNHNY, SVGAGI (reference sequence). The V gene lost 6 bases and the J gene lost 4 bases, with 15 bases spanning the gap. The CDR3 is 14 residues long. Study-level findings and limits: Across all four CD4+ subsets, people with type 1 diabetes showed modestly shorter TCRB CDR3s.

The V call is TRBV6-6, the J call TRBJ1-2, with D maybe TRBD1 (6 bases). Specimen: naive CD4+ T cells from blood. The receptor's source is a young man with type 1 diabetes. For the CDR3, the DNA is TGTGCCAGCAGGATCGGGCAGGGGACCTATGGCTACACCTTC. The encoded protein is CASRIGQGTYGYTF.